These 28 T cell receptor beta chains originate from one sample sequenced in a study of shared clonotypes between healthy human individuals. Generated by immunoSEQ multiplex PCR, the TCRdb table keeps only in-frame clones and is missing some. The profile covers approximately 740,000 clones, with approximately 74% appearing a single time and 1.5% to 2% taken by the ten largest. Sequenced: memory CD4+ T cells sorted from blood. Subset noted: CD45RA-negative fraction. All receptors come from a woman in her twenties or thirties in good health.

The CDR3: CASSFQSAVTYEQYF. In DNA form, the CDR3 reads TGTGCCAGCAGCTTCCAGTCCGCGGTAACCTACGAGCAGTACTTC. The chain links TRBV7-2 to TRBJ2-7; D unclear. There are 15 residues in the CDR3. Germline CDR1 SGHTA, CDR2 FQGNSA. V lost 3 bases to trimming and J lost 2 bases, with 14 bases between them.

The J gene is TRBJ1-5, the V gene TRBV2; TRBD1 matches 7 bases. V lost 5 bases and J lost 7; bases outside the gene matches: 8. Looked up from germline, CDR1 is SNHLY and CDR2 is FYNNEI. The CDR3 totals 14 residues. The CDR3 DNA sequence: TGTGCCAGCAGTCTGACAGGGATGGGGCAGCCCCAGCATTTT. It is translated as CASSLTGMGQPQHF.

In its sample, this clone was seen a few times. This chain's CDR3 is CASSNPVQGEQFF. The DNA of the CDR3 is TGTGCCAGCAGTAACCCCGTGCAGGGCGAGCAGTTCTTC. The V and J genes are TRBV6-1 and TRBJ2-1, with a possible D match to TRBD1 (5 bases). Germline-derived CDR1 and CDR2 are MNHNS and SASEGT. The CDR3 has 13 residues. V was trimmed by 5 bases and J by 10 bases, leaving 15 bases between them.

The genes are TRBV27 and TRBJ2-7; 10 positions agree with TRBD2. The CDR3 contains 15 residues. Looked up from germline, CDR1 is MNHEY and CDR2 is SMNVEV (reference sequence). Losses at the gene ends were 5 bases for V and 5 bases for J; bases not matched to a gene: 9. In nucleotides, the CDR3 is TGTGCCAGCAGTGATAGCGGGAGGCCCACCAACGAGCAGTACTTC. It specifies CASSDSGRPTNEQYF.

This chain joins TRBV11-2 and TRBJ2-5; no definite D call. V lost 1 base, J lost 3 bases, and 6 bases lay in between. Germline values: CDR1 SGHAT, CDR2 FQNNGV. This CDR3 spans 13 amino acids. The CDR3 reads CASSLGLEETQYF. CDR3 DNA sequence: TGTGCCAGCAGCTTAGGATTGGAAGAGACCCAGTACTTC.

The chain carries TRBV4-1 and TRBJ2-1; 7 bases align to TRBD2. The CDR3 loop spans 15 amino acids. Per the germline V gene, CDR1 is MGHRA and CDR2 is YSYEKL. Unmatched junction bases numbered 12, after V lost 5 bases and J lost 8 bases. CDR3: CASSWGGGRMDEQFF. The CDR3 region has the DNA TGCGCCAGCAGCTGGGGGGGAGGGAGGATGGATGAGCAGTTCTTC.

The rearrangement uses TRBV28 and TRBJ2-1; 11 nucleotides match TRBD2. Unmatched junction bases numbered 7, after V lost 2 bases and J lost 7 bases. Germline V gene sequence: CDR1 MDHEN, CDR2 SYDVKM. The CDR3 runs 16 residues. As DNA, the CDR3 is TGTGCCAGCAGTTTAGGTCGTCGGACTAGCGGGAATGAGCAGTTCTTC. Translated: CASSLGRRTSGNEQFF.

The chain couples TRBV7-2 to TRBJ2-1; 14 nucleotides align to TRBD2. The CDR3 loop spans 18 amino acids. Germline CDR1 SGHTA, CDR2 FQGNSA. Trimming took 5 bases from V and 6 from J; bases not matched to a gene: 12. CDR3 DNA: TGTGCCAGCAGCCTCTCCGGGCGGGGGACTAGCGGGGGCAATGAGCAGTTCTTC. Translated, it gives CASSLSGRGTSGGNEQFF.

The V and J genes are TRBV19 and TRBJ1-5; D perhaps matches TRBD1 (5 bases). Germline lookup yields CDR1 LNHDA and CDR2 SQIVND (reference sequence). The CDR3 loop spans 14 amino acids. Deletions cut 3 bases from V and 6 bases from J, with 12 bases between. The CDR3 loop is CASSMWQGGQPQHF. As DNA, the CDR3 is TGTGCCAGTAGTATGTGGCAGGGAGGTCAGCCCCAGCATTTT.

CDR3 amino acids: CAIRMEGKETQYF. The CDR3 DNA reads TGTGCCATCAGGATGGAGGGTAAAGAGACCCAGTACTTC. V and J are TRBV10-3 and TRBJ2-5, with D possibly being TRBD2 (6 bases). The germline V and J ends were trimmed by 6 bases and 3 bases, with 11 bases remaining between them. Germline loops: CDR1 ENHRY, CDR2 SYGVKD. The CDR3 runs to 13 residues.

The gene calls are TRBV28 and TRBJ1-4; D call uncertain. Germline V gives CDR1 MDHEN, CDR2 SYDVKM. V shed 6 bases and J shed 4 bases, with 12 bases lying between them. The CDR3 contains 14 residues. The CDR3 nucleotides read TGTGCCAGCAGCCTGGACTCCGGTAATGAAAAACTGTTTTTT. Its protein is CASSLDSGNEKLFF.

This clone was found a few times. The CDR3 DNA reads as TGTGCCAGCAGCCCCCGGACCTTAGACGATCAGCCCCAGCATTTT. This translates into CASSPRTLDDQPQHF. The chain employs TRBV6-5 and TRBJ1-5; no definite D call. The germline gives CDR1 MNHEY, CDR2 SVGAGI. V gave up 6 bases and J gave up 5 bases, with 17 bases separating them. This CDR3 has 15 amino acids.

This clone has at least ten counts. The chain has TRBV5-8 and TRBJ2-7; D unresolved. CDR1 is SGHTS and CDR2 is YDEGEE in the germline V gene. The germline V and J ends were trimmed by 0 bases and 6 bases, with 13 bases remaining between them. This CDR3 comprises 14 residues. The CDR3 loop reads CASSLVEFGSEQYF. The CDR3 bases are TGTGCCAGCAGCTTGGTGGAGTTTGGGTCCGAGCAGTACTTC.

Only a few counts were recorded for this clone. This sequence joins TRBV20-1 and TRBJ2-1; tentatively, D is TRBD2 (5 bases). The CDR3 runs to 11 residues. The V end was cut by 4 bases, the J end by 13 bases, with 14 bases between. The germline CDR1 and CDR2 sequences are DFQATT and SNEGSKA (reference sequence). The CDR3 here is CSATDGGYQFF. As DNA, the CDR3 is TGCAGTGCTACGGATGGCGGGTATCAGTTCTTC.

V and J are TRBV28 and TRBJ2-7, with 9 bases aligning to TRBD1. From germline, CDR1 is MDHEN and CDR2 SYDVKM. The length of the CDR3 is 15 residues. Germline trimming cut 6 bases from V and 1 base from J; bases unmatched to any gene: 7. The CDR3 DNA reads TGTGCCAGCAGGGGGTACGGGACAGGGTCCTACGAGCAGTACTTC. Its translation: CASRGYGTGSYEQYF.

CDR3 in amino acids: CASSSGQGRVPIYF. In DNA form, the CDR3 reads TGCGCCAGCAGCTCGGGACAGGGAAGGGTGCCCATATATTTT. This chain joins TRBV5-1 and TRBJ1-3, with 9 positions matching TRBD1. Germline CDR1 SGHRS, CDR2 YFSETQ. The CDR3 has 14 amino acids. Trimming removed 3 bases from V and 11 bases from J; junction bases left unmatched: 9.

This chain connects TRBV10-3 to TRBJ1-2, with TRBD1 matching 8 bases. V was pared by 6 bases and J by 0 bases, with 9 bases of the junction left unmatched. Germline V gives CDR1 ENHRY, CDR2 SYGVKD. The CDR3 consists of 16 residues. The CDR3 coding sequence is TGTGCCATCAGCGGCGGGACAGGCCAAGCTAACTATGGCTACACCTTC. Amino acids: CAISGGTGQANYGYTF.

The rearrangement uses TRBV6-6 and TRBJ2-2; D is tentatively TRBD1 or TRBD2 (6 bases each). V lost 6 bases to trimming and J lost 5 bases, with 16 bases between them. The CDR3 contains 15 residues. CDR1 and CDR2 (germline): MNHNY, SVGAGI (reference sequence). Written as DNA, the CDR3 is TGTGCCAGCAGCAACTTACAGGGAGGTACCGGGGAGCTGTTTTTT. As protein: CASSNLQGGTGELFF.

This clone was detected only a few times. CDR3 bases: TGTGCCAGCAGAGAGGTGGCAGGTTGGGCAGATACGCAGTATTTT. Its translation is CASREVAGWADTQYF. The chain employs TRBV2 and TRBJ2-3; D gene unclear. Germline CDR1 and CDR2: SNHLY and FYNNEI. The V end lost 6 bases, the J end lost 4 bases, and 17 bases lay between the germline ends. The CDR3 runs to 15 residues. Combining the CDR3 with reference TRBV2 and TRBJ2-3 gives the whole variable domain EPEVTQTPSHQVTQMGQEVILRCVPISNHLYFYWYRQILGQKVEFLVSFYNNEISEKSEIFDDQFSVERPDGSNFTLKIRSTKLEDSAMYFCASREVAGWADTQYFGPGTRLTVL.

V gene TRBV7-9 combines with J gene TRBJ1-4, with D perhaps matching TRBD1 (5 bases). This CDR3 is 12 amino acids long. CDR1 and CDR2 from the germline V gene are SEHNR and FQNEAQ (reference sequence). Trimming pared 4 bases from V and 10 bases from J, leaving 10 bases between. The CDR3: CASSSGPRKLFF. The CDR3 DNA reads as TGTGCCAGCAGCTCAGGGCCTCGAAAACTGTTTTTT.

The CDR3, as DNA: TGTGCCAGCAGCCCACGTAGAGCGGGAAGGGCCTACGAGCAGTACTTC. This codes for CASSPRRAGRAYEQYF. This chain uses TRBV11-2 with TRBJ2-7; 7 nucleotides agree with TRBD2. V trimming: 5 bases; J trimming: 2 bases; junction bases outside the gene matches: 12. The germline V gene encodes CDR1 SGHAT and CDR2 FQNNGV. This CDR3 region has 16 residues.

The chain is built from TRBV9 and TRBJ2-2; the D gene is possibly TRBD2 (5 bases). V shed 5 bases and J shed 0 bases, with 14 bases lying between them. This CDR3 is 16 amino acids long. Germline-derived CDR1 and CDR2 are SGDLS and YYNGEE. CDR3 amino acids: CASRSGVGTNTGELFF. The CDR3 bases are TGTGCCAGCAGGTCCGGGGTCGGGACGAACACCGGGGAGCTGTTTTTT.

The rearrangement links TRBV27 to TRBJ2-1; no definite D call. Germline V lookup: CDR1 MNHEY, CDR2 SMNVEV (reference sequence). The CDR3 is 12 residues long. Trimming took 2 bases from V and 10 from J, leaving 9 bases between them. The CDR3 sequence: CASSLNVGEQFF. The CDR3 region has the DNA TGTGCCAGCAGTTTAAATGTTGGCGAGCAGTTCTTC.

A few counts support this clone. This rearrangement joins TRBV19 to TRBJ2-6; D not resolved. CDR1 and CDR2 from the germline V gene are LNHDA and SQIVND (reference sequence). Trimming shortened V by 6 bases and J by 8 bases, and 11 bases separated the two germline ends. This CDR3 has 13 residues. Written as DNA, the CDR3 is TGTGCCAGTAGGTTTAGTGTCTCCAACGTCCTGACTTTC. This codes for CASRFSVSNVLTF.

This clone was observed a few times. In DNA, the CDR3 is TGCGCCAGCAGCTTGTCCGGGGGGATCGCCTACGAGCAGTACTTC. Translation gives CASSLSGGIAYEQYF. The rearrangement links TRBV5-1 to TRBJ2-7; 7 nucleotides line up with TRBD2. Germline loops: CDR1 SGHRS, CDR2 YFSETQ. Trimming cost V 1 base and J 2 bases; bases outside gene matches: 6. The CDR3 runs 15 residues.

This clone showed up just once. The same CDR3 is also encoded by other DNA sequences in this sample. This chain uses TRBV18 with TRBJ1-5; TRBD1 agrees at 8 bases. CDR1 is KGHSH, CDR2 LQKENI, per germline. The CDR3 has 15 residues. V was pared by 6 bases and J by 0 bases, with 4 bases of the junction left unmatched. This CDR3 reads CASSRGQDSNQPQHF. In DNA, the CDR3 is TGTGCCAGCTCCCGGGGACAGGATAGCAATCAGCCCCAGCATTTT.

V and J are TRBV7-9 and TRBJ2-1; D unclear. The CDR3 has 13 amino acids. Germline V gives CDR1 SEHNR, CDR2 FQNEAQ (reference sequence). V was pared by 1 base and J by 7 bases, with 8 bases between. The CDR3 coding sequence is TGTGCCAGCAGCTTAGGGCAGAGTAATGAGCAGTTCTTC. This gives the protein CASSLGQSNEQFF.

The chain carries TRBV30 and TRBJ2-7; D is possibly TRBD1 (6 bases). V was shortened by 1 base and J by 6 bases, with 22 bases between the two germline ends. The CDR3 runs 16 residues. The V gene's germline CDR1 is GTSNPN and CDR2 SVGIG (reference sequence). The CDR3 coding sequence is TGTGCCTGGAGTGCGGAGCGACGGACAGTCCTGACCGAGCAGTACTTC. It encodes CAWSAERRTVLTEQYF.